Presented here are 22 T cell receptor beta chains from one specimen sequenced in a study of blood T cells in healthy people across ages (dated by TCRdb to between 2015 and 2016). The method was 5' RACE. For sequencing, an Illumina HiSeq 2500 was employed. A second about 7 to 12 cycle PCR used a sample-barcoded 5' primer and a J-beta primer mix. Using fastp at Q25 and MiXCR, TCRdb reprocessed the public reads and kept productive beta chains. Identical CDR3 protein sequences are pooled into one entry, listed with their most common genes and DNA. Recorded for this sample are roughly 1,000,000 distinct CDR3 sequences; 20% to 25% of them occurred a single time. The ten most abundant clones make up approximately 0.75% of the sample. These data are also associated with another study on T cells of mothers and their children.

What was sequenced was blood. The origin of the receptors is a girl aged 2 to 9 in good health.

The chain joins TRBV29-1 to TRBJ2-6; no clear D gene. This CDR3 has 16 amino acids. Trimming removed 7 bases from V and 0 bases from J, with 16 bases in between. The V gene's germline CDR1 is SQVTM and CDR2 ANQGSEA. CDR3 loop: CSAPPIIYSGANVLTF. The CDR3 DNA reads TGCAGCGCTCCCCCCATAATCTACTCTGGGGCCAACGTCCTGACTTTC.

This sequence joins TRBV9 and TRBJ2-3; 8 positions agree with TRBD2. The CDR3 runs to 16 residues. J lost 6 bases, V lost 3 bases, and 12 bases had no gene match. Germline CDR1 and CDR2: SGDLS and YYNGEE. The CDR3 loop is CASSGQAGAVVDTQYF. For the CDR3, the DNA is TGTGCCAGCAGCGGACAAGCGGGGGCGGTCGTGGATACGCAGTATTTT.

The chain joins TRBV12-3 or TRBV12-4 to TRBJ1-1, with D unclear. This CDR3 comprises 14 residues. Trimming took off 6 bases at V and 4 bases at J, with 15 bases between the two ends. The CDR3 region is CASSLRSGSTEAFF. The CDR3 nucleotides read TGTGCCAGCAGCCTGAGGTCGGGAAGCACTGAAGCTTTCTTT.

This chain uses TRBV6-1 with TRBJ2-1; a possible D gene is TRBD2 (7 bases). The CDR3 is made up of 16 amino acids. CDR1 and CDR2 (germline): MNHNS, SASEGT. Trimming shortened V by 1 base and J by 14 bases, and 24 bases separated the two germline ends. The CDR3 DNA reads TGTGCCAGCAGTGAAGGTGGGGGGGCTTGGGTGAAAGTAGAGTTCTTC. Amino acid sequence: CASSEGGGAWVKVEFF.

V gene TRBV3-1 combines with J gene TRBJ2-3; 7 positions match TRBD2. Germline loops: CDR1 LGHDT, CDR2 YNNKEL (reference sequence). V lost 1 base to trimming and J lost 2 bases; unmatched junction nucleotides: 9. This CDR3 is built from 17 residues. The CDR3 DNA sequence: TGTGCCAGCAGCCAAGGACGCGGCGGGAGACACACAGATACGCAGTATTTT. This translates into CASSQGRGGRHTDTQYF.

Of note for this clonotype: The junction shows a germline mismatch at one end, possibly a read error. The J gene is TRBJ2-5, the V gene TRBV4-1; D gene unclear. This CDR3 contains 17 residues. Germline lookup yields CDR1 MGHRA and CDR2 YSYEKL. CDR3 DNA sequence: TGCACCAGCAGCCAAGCCCCCCCAATAATGTACATGGAGACCCAGTACTTC. Its translation is CTSSQAPPIMYMETQYF.

The J gene is TRBJ2-3, the V gene TRBV12-3 or TRBV12-4; 7 bases match TRBD1. The CDR3 is made up of 14 amino acids. Unmatched junction bases numbered 9, after V lost 5 bases and J lost 7 bases. CDR3 sequence: CASSPEGGDHTQYF. The CDR3 bases are TGTGCCAGCAGTCCCGAAGGGGGCGATCATACGCAGTATTTT.

The genes are TRBV6-6 and TRBJ1-1, with D tentatively TRBD1 (6 bases). The CDR3 extends over 16 amino acids. The V gene lost 0 bases and the J gene lost 1 base, with 12 bases spanning the gap. Germline V gene lookup returns CDR1 MNHNY and CDR2 SVGAGI (reference sequence). In DNA form, the CDR3 reads TGTGCCAGCAGTTACTCCGGGGGGCGGGGGAACACTGAAGCTTTCTTT. Residues: CASSYSGGRGNTEAFF.

The chain is built from TRBV7-8 and TRBJ2-7; 8 bases match TRBD1. Germline V gene lookup returns CDR1 SGHVS and CDR2 FQNEAQ. Trimming took 3 bases from V and 3 from J; bases not matched to a gene: 4. The CDR3 contains 14 residues. Here the CDR3 reads CASSFRQGIYEQYF. The DNA for the CDR3 is TGTGCCAGCAGCTTCCGACAGGGGATCTACGAGCAGTACTTC.

The table lists this clonotype with many counts. This sequence joins TRBV12-5 and TRBJ2-1; the D is unclear. CDR1 LGHNT and CDR2 FRNRAP come from the germline V gene. V was clipped by 5 bases and J by 0 bases, with 5 bases between them. This CDR3 has 13 amino acids. The CDR3 loop is CASGPSSYNEQFF. CDR3 bases: TGTGCTAGTGGTCCGAGCTCCTACAATGAGCAGTTCTTC.

This clonotype occurred a few times. This chain connects TRBV6-2 or TRBV6-3 to TRBJ2-5; D possibly corresponds to TRBD1 (6 bases). Near its end, the DNA agrees better with TRBJ2-7, so the J call may be wrong. This CDR3 is 18 amino acids long. CDR1 and CDR2 from the germline V gene are MNHEY and SVGEGT. CDR3 region: CASSYSPLWAQGKYEQYF. The CDR3 DNA reads as TGTGCCAGCAGTTACTCCCCTTTATGGGCCCAGGGGAAATACGAGCAGTACTTC.

The chain carries TRBV4-1 and TRBJ1-6; 8 bases fit TRBD1. The CDR3 is 16 amino acids. Germline V lookup: CDR1 MGHRA, CDR2 YSYEKL. V shed 2 bases and J 9 bases; nucleotides not matched to a gene: 9. In DNA form, the CDR3 reads TGCGCCAGCAGCCAATATCAGCCCACAGGGGGTTCACCCCTCCACTTT. It encodes CASSQYQPTGGSPLHF.

This clonotype was recorded many times. The V gene is TRBV28, the J gene TRBJ2-5; 8 bases match TRBD2. The CDR3 consists of 16 residues. J was trimmed by 0 bases and V by 2 bases; bases with no gene match: 5. In germline, CDR1 is MDHEN, CDR2 SYDVKM. For the CDR3, the DNA is TGTGCCAGCAGTTTAAGGGTAGCGGGGTACCAAGAGACCCAGTACTTC. Its protein product is CASSLRVAGYQETQYF. Combining the CDR3 with reference TRBV28 and TRBJ2-5 gives the whole variable domain DVKVTQSSRYLVKRTGEKVFLECVQDMDHENMFWYRQDPGLGLRLIYFSYDVKMKEKGDIPEGYSVSREKKERFSLILESASTNQTSMYLCASSLRVAGYQETQYFGPGTRLLVL.

This clonotype was seen many times. This chain uses TRBV27 with TRBJ1-1, with a possible D match to TRBD1 (6 bases). Germline V gene data show CDR1 as MNHEY and CDR2 as SMNVEV (reference sequence). This CDR3 spans 12 amino acids. Trimming took off 6 bases at V and 4 bases at J, with 9 bases between the two ends. CDR3 bases: TGTGCCAGCAGCCCACAGGGCACTGAAGCTTTCTTT. This codes for CASSPQGTEAFF.

This clonotype appeared a few times. This chain links TRBV2 with TRBJ2-6; D call uncertain. Trimming shortened V by 6 bases and J by 0 bases, and 9 bases separated the two germline ends. In germline, CDR1 is SNHLY, CDR2 FYNNEI. The CDR3 is 15 amino acids. The CDR3 protein is CASSRLSSGANVLTF. The CDR3, as DNA: TGTGCCAGCAGCCGACTGTCCTCTGGGGCCAACGTCCTGACTTTC.

This clonotype was observed a handful of times. V is TRBV29-1 and J is TRBJ1-2, with TRBD1 matching 8 bases. Germline assignment: CDR1 SQVTM and CDR2 ANQGSEA. The CDR3 has 13 residues. The J segment lost 4 bases and the V segment lost 7 bases, leaving 8 bases of the junction unmatched. In nucleotides, the CDR3 is TGCAGCGAAAAGGGACAGGAGACCTATGGCTACACCTTC. Encoded protein: CSEKGQETYGYTF.

The gene calls are TRBV6-5 and TRBJ2-6, with D uncertain. Germline V gives CDR1 MNHEY, CDR2 SVGAGI. The CDR3 spans 15 residues. Trimming cost V 6 bases and J 0 bases, with 9 bases left between them. CDR3 protein: CASRTESSGANVLTF. CDR3 DNA: TGTGCCAGCAGGACTGAAAGCTCTGGGGCCAACGTCCTGACTTTC.

This clonotype appeared a few times. This chain connects TRBV6-1 to TRBJ2-7; TRBD1 aligns across 9 bases. V was pared by 5 bases and J by 3 bases, with 8 bases of the junction left unmatched. This CDR3 is 15 amino acids long. Germline assignment: CDR1 MNHNS and CDR2 SASEGT. DNA of the CDR3: TGTGCCAGCAGTACGAACCCGGGACAGGGCTACGAGCAGTACTTC. Translation gives CASSTNPGQGYEQYF.

The chain couples TRBV4-3 to TRBJ1-6; D is perhaps TRBD1 (6 bases). Between the trimmed V and J ends, which lost 0 bases and 9 bases, there was a span of 12 bases. This CDR3 contains 15 residues. Germline V gene lookup returns CDR1 LGHNA and CDR2 YSLEER. The DNA of the CDR3 is TGCGCCAGCAGCCAAGATACAGGGCCAAGTTCACCCCTCCACTTT. It encodes CASSQDTGPSSPLHF.

Concerning this clonotype itself: Germline and junction disagree at one end, which may indicate a read error. V usage is TRBV27 and J usage is TRBJ1-4; TRBD1 agrees at 9 bases. This CDR3 spans 16 amino acids. The V gene's germline CDR1 is MNHEY and CDR2 SMNVEV (reference sequence). CDR3 DNA sequence: TGTGCCTCTGGGGGGGACAGGGATTTGGCTAATGAAAACCTGTTTTTT. Amino acids: CASGGDRDLANENLFF.

The V gene is TRBV4-2, the J gene TRBJ2-3; 15 nucleotides line up with TRBD2. The CDR3 totals 16 residues. Germline CDR1 LGHNA, CDR2 YNFKEQ. Trimming took 5 bases from V and 7 from J; bases not matched to a gene: 7. The DNA of the CDR3 is TGTGCCAGCAGCGATGCTGGGACTAGCGGGGGGAATACGCAGTATTTT. This sequence encodes CASSDAGTSGGNTQYF.

The V and J genes are TRBV20-1 and TRBJ2-7; D is undetermined. Germline loops: CDR1 DFQATT, CDR2 SNEGSKA (reference sequence). This CDR3 is 12 amino acids long. V was clipped by 2 bases and J by 4 bases, with 9 bases between them. The CDR3 is CSARRQGYEQYF. CDR3 coding DNA: TGCAGTGCTAGACGTCAAGGGTACGAGCAGTACTTC.